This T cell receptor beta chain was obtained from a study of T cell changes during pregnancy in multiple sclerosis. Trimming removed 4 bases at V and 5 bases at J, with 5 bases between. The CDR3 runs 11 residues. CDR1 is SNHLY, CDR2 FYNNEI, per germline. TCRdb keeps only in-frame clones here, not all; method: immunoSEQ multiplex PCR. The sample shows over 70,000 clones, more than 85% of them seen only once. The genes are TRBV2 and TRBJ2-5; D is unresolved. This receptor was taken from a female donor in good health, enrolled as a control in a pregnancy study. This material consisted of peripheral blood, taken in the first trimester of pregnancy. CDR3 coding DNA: TGTGCCAGCAGTGGGAGTGAGACCCAGTACTTC. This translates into CASSGSETQYF.